This T cell receptor beta chain was recovered during a study of pediatric ulcerative colitis. Germline CDR1 SGHTA, CDR2 FQGNSA. Trimming took 0 bases from V and 9 from J, leaving 9 bases between them. This CDR3 has 13 amino acids. The survey-level immunoSEQ assay was used. Only in-frame clones appear in the TCRdb table, and some are missing; sequencing was by immunoSEQ multiplex PCR. The sample yields 1,400 to 1,500 clones, roughly 90% seen once. Sequencing was performed on blood. The V gene is TRBV7-2, the J gene TRBJ2-1; D call uncertain. The receptor was isolated from a boy between 5 and 17 years old with severe ulcerative colitis. The CDR3 region is CASSLAIMSEQFF. The CDR3 DNA reads TGTGCCAGCAGCTTAGCGATCATGAGTGAGCAGTTCTTC.